What follows are 5 T cell receptor beta chains derived from one specimen sequenced in a study of blood T cell repertoires in COVID-19. Profiled with immunoSEQ multiplex PCR; TCRdb holds only in-frame clones, not every one. The sample lists roughly 180,000 clones, approximately 81% occurring once. The material sequenced was PBMCs or T cells enriched from blood (not recorded which). Every receptor here comes from a woman in her 40s with acute COVID-19.

The CDR3 here is CASSPSPTGGGEKLFF. CDR3 nucleotide sequence: TGCGCCAGCAGCCCTAGTCCGACGGGGGGCGGAGAAAAACTGTTTTTT. V usage is TRBV4-1 and J usage is TRBJ1-4; perhaps TRBD1 as D (6 bases). Looked up from germline, CDR1 is MGHRA and CDR2 is YSYEKL. The CDR3 spans 16 residues. V gave up 4 bases and J gave up 8 bases, with 20 bases separating them.

CDR3 DNA sequence: TGTGCCACTGCGACAGGGGGAAACACTGAAGCTTTCTTT. It translates to CATATGGNTEAFF. V is TRBV2 and J is TRBJ1-1; 9 bases align to TRBD1. Germline V gene sequence: CDR1 SNHLY, CDR2 FYNNEI. The V and J ends lost 10 bases and 2 bases, in that order; junction bases with no gene match: 5. The CDR3 consists of 13 residues.

The chain links TRBV6-2 or TRBV6-3 to TRBJ2-2, with D perhaps matching TRBD2 (5 bases). Germline loops: CDR1 MNHEY, CDR2 SVGEGT. The V end lost 6 bases, the J end lost 5 bases, and 13 bases lay between the germline ends. The CDR3 consists of 14 residues. The CDR3 loop is CASSLLTGTGELFF. In nucleotides, the CDR3 is TGTGCCAGCAGCCTTCTGACGGGGACCGGGGAGCTGTTTTTT.

This chain uses TRBV5-1 with TRBJ1-1; TRBD1 is a possible D gene (5 bases). This CDR3 has 14 residues. The germline V gene has CDR1 SGHRS and CDR2 YFSETQ. Deletions cut 2 bases from V and 1 base from J, with 9 bases between. CDR3 nucleotides: TGCGCCAGCAGCTTAGGGGTCAAGAACACTGAAGCTTTCTTT. Its translation: CASSLGVKNTEAFF.

This rearrangement joins TRBV6-5 to TRBJ1-2; TRBD1 agrees at 7 bases. V shed 0 bases, J shed 8 bases, and the junction held 3 bases outside the gene matches. Looked up from germline, CDR1 is MNHEY and CDR2 is SVGAGI. The CDR3 extends over 13 amino acids. Written as DNA, the CDR3 is TGTGCCAGCAGTTACTCGCCAGGGGGAGGCTACACCTTC. Translation: CASSYSPGGGYTF.